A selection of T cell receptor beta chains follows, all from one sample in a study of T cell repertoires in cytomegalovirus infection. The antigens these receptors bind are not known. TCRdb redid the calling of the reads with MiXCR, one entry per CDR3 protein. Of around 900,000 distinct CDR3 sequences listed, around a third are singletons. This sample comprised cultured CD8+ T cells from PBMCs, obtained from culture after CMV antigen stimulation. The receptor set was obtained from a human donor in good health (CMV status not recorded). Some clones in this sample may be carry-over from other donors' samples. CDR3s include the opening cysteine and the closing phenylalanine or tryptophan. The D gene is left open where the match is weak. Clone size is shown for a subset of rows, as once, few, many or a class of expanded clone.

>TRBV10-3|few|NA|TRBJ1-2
CAIKPLRTDKSFNYGYTF
TGTGCCATCAAGCCCCTCCGGACAGATAAGTCCTTTAACTATGGCTACACCTTC
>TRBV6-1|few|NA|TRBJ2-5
CASSRQGGTQETQYF
TGTGCCAGCAGTCGACAGGGAGGAACGCAAGAGACCCAGTACTTC
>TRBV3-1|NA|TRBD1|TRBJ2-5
CASSHEGGAETQYF
TGTGCCAGCAGCCATGAAGGGGGCGCAGAGACCCAGTACTTC
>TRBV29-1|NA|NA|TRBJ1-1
CSVPGWTEAFF
TGCAGCGTTCCGGGGTGGACTGAAGCTTTCTTT
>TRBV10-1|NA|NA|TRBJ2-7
CASSESRGSYEQYF
TGCGCCAGCAGTGAGTCCAGGGGCTCCTACGAGCAGTACTTC
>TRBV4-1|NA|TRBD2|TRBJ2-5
CASSQASGRRGPAETQYF
TGCGCCAGCAGCCAGGCTAGCGGGCGGCGGGGGCCCGCAGAGACCCAGTACTTC
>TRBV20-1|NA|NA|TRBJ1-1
CSGPGPNTEAFF
TGCAGTGGCCCGGGCCCGAACACTGAAGCTTTCTTT
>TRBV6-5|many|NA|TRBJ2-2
CASSSPVGSHDKINTGELFF
TGTGCCAGCAGTTCCCCCGTCGGTAGCCACGACAAGATCAACACCGGGGAGCTGTTTTTT
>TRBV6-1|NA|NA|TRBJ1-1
CASSYGLMNTEAFF
TGTGCCAGCAGTTACGGTCTGATGAACACTGAAGCTTTCTTT
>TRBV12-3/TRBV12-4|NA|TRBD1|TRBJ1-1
CASTTGGRNTEAFF
TGTGCCAGTACAACAGGGGGCCGAAACACTGAAGCTTTCTTT
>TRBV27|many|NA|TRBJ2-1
CASSQWTERDEQFF
TGTGCCAGCAGTCAATGGACTGAGAGGGATGAGCAGTTCTTC
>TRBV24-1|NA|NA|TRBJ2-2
CATSDSEGGNTGELFF
TGTGCCACCAGTGATTCCGAGGGGGGGAACACCGGGGAGCTGTTTTTT
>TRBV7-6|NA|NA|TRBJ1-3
CASNRDASGNTIYF
TGTGCCAGCAACCGGGACGCATCTGGAAACACCATATATTTT
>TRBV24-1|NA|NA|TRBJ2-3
CATSDVGAADMQYF
TGTGCCACCAGTGACGTGGGGGCCGCAGATATGCAGTATTTT
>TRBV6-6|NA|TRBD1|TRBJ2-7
CASSSGQGHEQYF
TGTGCCAGCAGTTCAGGACAGGGCCACGAGCAGTACTTC
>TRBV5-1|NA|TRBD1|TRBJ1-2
CASSLAGTGGGYGYTF
TGCGCCAGCAGCTTGGCGGGGACAGGGGGCGGCTATGGCTACACCTTC
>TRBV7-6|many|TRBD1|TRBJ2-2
CASSFVQGATGELFF
TGTGCCAGCAGCTTTGTGCAGGGGGCCACCGGGGAGCTGTTTTTT
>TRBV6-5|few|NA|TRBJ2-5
CASSYGAQVQETQYF
TGTGCCAGCAGTTACGGAGCACAAGTCCAAGAGACCCAGTACTTC
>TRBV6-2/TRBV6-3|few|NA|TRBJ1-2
CASSYSFRTYGYTF
TGTGCCAGCAGTTACTCATTCAGGACTTATGGCTACACCTTC
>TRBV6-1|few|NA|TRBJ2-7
CASSEVTDDFYEQYF
TGTGCCAGCAGTGAGGTTACAGATGACTTCTACGAGCAGTACTTC
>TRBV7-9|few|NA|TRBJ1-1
CASSSERGRRDTEAFF
TGTGCCAGCAGCTCCGAACGAGGGCGTAGGGACACTGAAGCTTTCTTT
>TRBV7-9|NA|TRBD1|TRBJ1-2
CASSARQGSFYGYTF
TGTGCCAGCAGCGCCCGACAGGGGTCTTTCTATGGCTACACCTTC
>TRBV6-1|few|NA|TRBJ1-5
CASSYRAEFNQPQHF
TGTGCCAGCTCCTACCGGGCCGAGTTCAATCAGCCCCAGCATTTT
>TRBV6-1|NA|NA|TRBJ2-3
CASSEQGGRGQGDTQYF
TGTGCCAGCAGTGAACAGGGAGGAAGGGGGCAGGGAGATACGCAGTATTTT
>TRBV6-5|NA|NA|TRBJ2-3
CASSSLRRTDTQYF
TGTGCCAGCAGTTCCCTCAGGCGCACAGATACGCAGTATTTT
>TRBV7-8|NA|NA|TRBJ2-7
CANSSKTGFHEQYF
TGTGCCAACAGCTCGAAAACAGGGTTCCACGAGCAGTACTTC
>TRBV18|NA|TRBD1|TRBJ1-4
CASSPWALTGDRSEAEKLFF
TGTGCCAGCTCACCATGGGCCTTGACAGGGGATCGCAGTGAAGCTGAAAAACTGTTTTTT
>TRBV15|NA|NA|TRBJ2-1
CATLMANSNEQFF
TGTGCCACCCTGATGGCTAATTCCAATGAGCAGTTCTTC
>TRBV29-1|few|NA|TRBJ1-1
CSVTNRVMNTEAFF
TGCAGCGTAACCAACAGAGTCATGAACACTGAAGCTTTCTTT